The rows below give T cell receptor beta chains drawn from one sample of a study of blood T cell repertoires in COVID-19. The method was immunoSEQ multiplex PCR; TCRdb's version includes in-frame clones alone and lacks a portion of them. The sample yields some 250,000 clones, approximately 85% seen once. Sequenced: peripheral blood. These receptors all come from a man older than 75 with acute or convalescent COVID-19. Each CDR3 is given with its conserved first and last residue. D genes are given only for firm matches. A clone size is listed for some rows: how often the clone was seen (once, few, many), or a class if it is expanded.

TRBV29-1	-	TRBJ2-1	-	TGCAGCGTTGATAGGGGCCGAGAGCAGTTCTTC	CSVDRGREQFF
TRBV28	-	TRBJ1-2	TRBD1	TGTGCCAGCAGCCTTGGACAGGGAGGAGGCTACACCTTC	CASSLGQGGGYTF
TRBV5-8	-	TRBJ2-1	-	TGTGCCAGCAGCTTTGGAGTCTACAATGAGCAGTTCTTC	CASSFGVYNEQFF
TRBV28	-	TRBJ2-2	-	TGTGCCAGCAGTGAATCAGGGGTCACCGGGGAGCTGTTTTTT	CASSESGVTGELFF
TRBV5-5	-	TRBJ2-1	-	TGTGCCAGCAGCTTGGCCGTGGAGGGGGCATGGAATGAGCAGTTCTTC	CASSLAVEGAWNEQFF
TRBV29-1	-	TRBJ2-7	TRBD1	TGCAGCGTCGGACCCCGGGACAGGGCTTACGAGCAGTACTTC	CSVGPRDRAYEQYF
TRBV10-1	-	TRBJ1-1	-	TGCGCCAGCAGTGACTACGGGACTGATGAAGCTTTCTTT	CASSDYGTDEAFF
TRBV7-2	-	TRBJ2-1	TRBD2	TGTGCCAGCAGCGCGGGACTAGCGGGGGGGCAAAATGAGCAGTTCTTC	CASSAGLAGGQNEQFF
TRBV27	-	TRBJ2-1	-	TGTGCCAGCAACCCGGGGTGGAGGGAGATCTACAATGAGCAGTTCTTC	CASNPGWREIYNEQFF
TRBV6-2/TRBV6-3	once	TRBJ1-5	TRBD1	TGTGCCAGCAGCGGGGGACAGGGGTTTAATCAGCCCCAGCATTTT	CASSGGQGFNQPQHF
TRBV7-2	-	TRBJ1-3	-	TGTGCCAGCAGCCCAGGGGGAAACACCATATATTTT	CASSPGGNTIYF
TRBV6-2/TRBV6-3	-	TRBJ1-5	TRBD1	TGTGCCAGCAGTTACACCGGGACAGGGGTTATTGGCAATCAGCCCCAGCATTTT	CASSYTGTGVIGNQPQHF
TRBV19	-	TRBJ1-4	TRBD1	TGTGCCAGTAGTATAGTCCGGACAGGGGGTAATGAAAAACTGTTTTTT	CASSIVRTGGNEKLFF
TRBV5-8	-	TRBJ1-3	-	TGTGCCAACAGCGCCAGGAATTCGTACGGAAACACCATATATTTT	CANSARNSYGNTIYF
TRBV13	-	TRBJ2-1	-	TGTGCCAGCAGCCCCCGACTAGGTAGAGAGCAGTTCTTC	CASSPRLGREQFF
TRBV9	-	TRBJ2-3	-	TGTGCCAGCAGCGTTGACCGACTCCTCACAGATACGCAGTATTTT	CASSVDRLLTDTQYF
TRBV14	-	TRBJ1-1	-	TGTGCCAGCAGCCAGAGGCAGGGGAATCAATTGAACACTGAAGCTTTCTTT	CASSQRQGNQLNTEAFF
TRBV7-9	-	TRBJ1-6	TRBD1	TGTGCCAGCAGCCGAGGACAGGGAGGTTCACCCCTCCACTTT	CASSRGQGGSPLHF
TRBV27	-	TRBJ1-2	-	TGTGCCAGCAGTTTAATTCAAAGCCGGAGGGCGATTTCTTATGGCTACACCTTC	CASSLIQSRRAISYGYTF
TRBV5-1	-	TRBJ2-7	TRBD1	TGCGCCAGCAGCTTGGGACAGGGAAACACCTACGAGCAGTACTTC	CASSLGQGNTYEQYF
TRBV6-6	-	TRBJ1-1	-	TGTGCCAGCAGTTACTCGCTGACTCCTTCGGACACTGAAGCTTTCTTT	CASSYSLTPSDTEAFF
TRBV28	-	TRBJ2-1	TRBD1	TGTGCCAGCAGTCTGCTATCGACAGGGCTTGTCTTC	CASSLLSTGLVF